The sequence of this TCR beta chain was determined in a study of tumor-infiltrating lymphocytes in primary liver carcinoma. Broader study findings: Among top clones, only about 7-25% appeared in all five tumor regions.

In regard to this clonotype: What it binds is unknown.

It was from about 19-30 mg of unsorted bulk tissue that RNA and DNA were co-extracted. Every tumor sample had over 80% viable tumor cells. Synthesis of TCR beta cDNA was carried out from 500 ng total RNA with a constant-region primer. Libraries of TCR beta came from three nested multiplex PCR rounds with slightly modified ARM-PCR. Both of the initial two PCR rounds ran for roughly 10 cycles and employed TRBV1-TRBV30 forward primers alongside a C-beta reverse primer. TCRdb independently ran MiXCR on the multiplex PCR reads; one entry per CDR3 protein. The data hold around 71,000 distinct CDR3 sequences, with 71% observed a single time. Looked up from germline, CDR1 is KGHDR and CDR2 is SFDVKD. Unmatched junction bases numbered 19, after V lost 2 bases and J lost 9 bases. The CDR3 contains 19 residues.

The sequence was obtained from a woman aged 60-75 years with primary liver carcinoma and hepatitis B virus infection. Sequenced material: liver tumor tissue from sampling region 4. Subset described: tumor region T4, right-lateral pole. The chain links TRBV24-1 to TRBJ2-1; the match to TRBD1 covers 9 bases. The DNA for the CDR3 is TGTGCCACCAGTGATTCGAATAACCCAACAGGGGGCGATGGCGTTGAGCAGTTCTTC. Amino acids: CATSDSNNPTGGDGVEQFF.